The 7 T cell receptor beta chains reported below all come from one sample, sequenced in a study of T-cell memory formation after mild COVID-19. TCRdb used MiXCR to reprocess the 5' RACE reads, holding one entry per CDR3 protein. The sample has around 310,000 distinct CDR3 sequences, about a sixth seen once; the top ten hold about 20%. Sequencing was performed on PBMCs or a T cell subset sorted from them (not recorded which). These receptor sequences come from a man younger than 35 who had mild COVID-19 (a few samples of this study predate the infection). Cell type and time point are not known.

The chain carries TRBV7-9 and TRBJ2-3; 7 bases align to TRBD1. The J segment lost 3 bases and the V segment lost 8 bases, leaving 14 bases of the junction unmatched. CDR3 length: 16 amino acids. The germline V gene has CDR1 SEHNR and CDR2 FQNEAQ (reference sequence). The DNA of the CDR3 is TGTGCCAGCGTCCCCGGAGGCAGGGGGTTGACAGATACGCAGTATTTT. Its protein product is CASVPGGRGLTDTQYF.

The CDR3: CASSPDRGRNYGYTF. The CDR3 DNA sequence: TGTGCCAGCTCACCTGATAGGGGGCGCAACTATGGCTACACCTTC. V and J are TRBV18 and TRBJ1-2; TRBD1 matches 7 bases. Trimming removed 3 bases from V and 2 bases from J; junction bases left unmatched: 6. CDR1 is KGHSH and CDR2 is LQKENI in the germline V gene. CDR3 length: 15 amino acids.

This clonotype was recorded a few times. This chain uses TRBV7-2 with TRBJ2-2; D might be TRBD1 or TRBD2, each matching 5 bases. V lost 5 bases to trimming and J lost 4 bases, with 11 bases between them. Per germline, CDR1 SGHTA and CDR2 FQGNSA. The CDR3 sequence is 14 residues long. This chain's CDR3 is CASSGGGFTGELFF. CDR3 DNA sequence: TGTGCCAGCAGCGGTGGGGGTTTCACCGGGGAGCTGTTTTTT.

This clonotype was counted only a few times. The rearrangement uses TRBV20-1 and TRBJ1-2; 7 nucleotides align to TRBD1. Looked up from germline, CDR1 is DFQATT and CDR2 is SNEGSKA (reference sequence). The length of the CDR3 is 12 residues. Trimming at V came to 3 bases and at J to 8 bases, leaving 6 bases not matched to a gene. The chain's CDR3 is CSARGDRRGYTF. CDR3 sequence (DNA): TGCAGTGCTAGGGGGGACAGACGAGGCTACACCTTC.

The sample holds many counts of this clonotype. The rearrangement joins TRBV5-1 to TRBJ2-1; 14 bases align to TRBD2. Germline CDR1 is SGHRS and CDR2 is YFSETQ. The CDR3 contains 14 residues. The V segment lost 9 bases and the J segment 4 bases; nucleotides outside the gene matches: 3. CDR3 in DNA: TGCGCCACCGGGACTAGCGGGGGATACAATGAGCAGTTCTTC. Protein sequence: CATGTSGGYNEQFF.

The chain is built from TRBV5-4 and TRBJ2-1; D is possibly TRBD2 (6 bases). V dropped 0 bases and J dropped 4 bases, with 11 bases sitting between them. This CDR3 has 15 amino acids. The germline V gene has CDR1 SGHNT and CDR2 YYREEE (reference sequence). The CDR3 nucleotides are TGTGCCAGCAGCTTGGAAGCGGGCTCGTACAATGAGCAGTTCTTC. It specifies CASSLEAGSYNEQFF.

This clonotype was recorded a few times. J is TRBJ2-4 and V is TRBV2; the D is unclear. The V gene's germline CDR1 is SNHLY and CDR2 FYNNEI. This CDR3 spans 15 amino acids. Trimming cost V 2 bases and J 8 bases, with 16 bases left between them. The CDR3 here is CASSERLVRSDIQYF. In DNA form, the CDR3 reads TGTGCCAGCAGTGAACGGCTAGTGCGCAGTGACATTCAGTACTTC.